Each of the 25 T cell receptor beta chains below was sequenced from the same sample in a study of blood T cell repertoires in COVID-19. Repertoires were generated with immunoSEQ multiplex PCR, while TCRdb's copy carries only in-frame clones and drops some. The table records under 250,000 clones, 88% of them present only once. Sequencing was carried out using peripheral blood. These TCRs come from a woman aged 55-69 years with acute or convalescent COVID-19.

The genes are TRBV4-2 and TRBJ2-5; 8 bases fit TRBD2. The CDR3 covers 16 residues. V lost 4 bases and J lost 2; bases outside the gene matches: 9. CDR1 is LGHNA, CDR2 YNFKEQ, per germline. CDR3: CASSPGGGAGQETQYF. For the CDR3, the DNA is TGTGCCAGCAGCCCGGGGGGGGGAGCGGGACAAGAGACCCAGTACTTC.

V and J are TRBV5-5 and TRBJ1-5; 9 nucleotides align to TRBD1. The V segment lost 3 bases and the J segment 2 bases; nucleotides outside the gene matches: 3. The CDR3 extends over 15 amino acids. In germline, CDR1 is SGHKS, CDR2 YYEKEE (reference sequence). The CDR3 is CASSWGTGRNQPQHF. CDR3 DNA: TGTGCCAGCAGCTGGGGGACAGGGCGCAATCAGCCCCAGCATTTT.

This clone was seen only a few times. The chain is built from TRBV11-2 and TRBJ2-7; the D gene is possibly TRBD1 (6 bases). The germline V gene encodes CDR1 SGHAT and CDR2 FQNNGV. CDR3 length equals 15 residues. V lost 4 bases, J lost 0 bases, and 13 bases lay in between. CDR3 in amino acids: CASSSDSFFSYEQYF. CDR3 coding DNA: TGTGCCAGCAGCTCGGACAGTTTTTTCTCCTACGAGCAGTACTTC.

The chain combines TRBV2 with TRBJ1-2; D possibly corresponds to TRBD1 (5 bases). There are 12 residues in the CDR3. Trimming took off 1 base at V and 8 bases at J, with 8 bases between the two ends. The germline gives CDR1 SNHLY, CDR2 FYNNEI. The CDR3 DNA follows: TGTGCCAGCAGTGAAGGGGGCGGAGGCTACACCTTC. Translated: CASSEGGGGYTF.

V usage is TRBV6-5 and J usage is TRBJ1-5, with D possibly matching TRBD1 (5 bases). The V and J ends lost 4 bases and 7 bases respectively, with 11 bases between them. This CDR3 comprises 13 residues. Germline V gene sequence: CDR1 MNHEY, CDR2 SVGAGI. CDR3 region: CASSSGMEQPQHF. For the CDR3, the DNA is TGTGCCAGCAGTTCAGGGATGGAGCAGCCCCAGCATTTT.

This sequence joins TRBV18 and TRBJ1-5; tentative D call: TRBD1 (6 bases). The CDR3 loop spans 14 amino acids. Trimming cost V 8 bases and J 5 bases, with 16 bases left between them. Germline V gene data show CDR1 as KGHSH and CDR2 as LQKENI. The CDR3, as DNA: TGTGCCAGCCGATCACAGGGACCGTATCAGCCCCAGCATTTT. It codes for CASRSQGPYQPQHF.

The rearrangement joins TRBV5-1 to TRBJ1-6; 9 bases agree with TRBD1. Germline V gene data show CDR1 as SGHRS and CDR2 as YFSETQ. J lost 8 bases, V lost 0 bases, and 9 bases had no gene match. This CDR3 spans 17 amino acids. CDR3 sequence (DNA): TGCGCCAGCAGCTTGGCCTTGGGACAGGGAGGGGATTCACCCCTCCACTTT. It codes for CASSLALGQGGDSPLHF. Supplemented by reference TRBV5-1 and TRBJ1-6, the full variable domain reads KAGVTQTPRYLIKTRGQQVTLSCSPISGHRSVSWYQQTPGQGLQFLFEYFSETQRNKGNFPGRFSGRQFSNSRSEMNVSTLELGDSALYLCASSLALGQGGDSPLHFGNGTRLTVT.

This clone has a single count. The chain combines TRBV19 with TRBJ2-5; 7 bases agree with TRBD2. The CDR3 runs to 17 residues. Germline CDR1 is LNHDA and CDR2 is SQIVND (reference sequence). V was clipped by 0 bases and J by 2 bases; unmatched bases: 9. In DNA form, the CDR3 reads TGTGCCAGTAGTATAGATGGCGGCGGGACTACACAAGAGACCCAGTACTTC. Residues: CASSIDGGGTTQETQYF.

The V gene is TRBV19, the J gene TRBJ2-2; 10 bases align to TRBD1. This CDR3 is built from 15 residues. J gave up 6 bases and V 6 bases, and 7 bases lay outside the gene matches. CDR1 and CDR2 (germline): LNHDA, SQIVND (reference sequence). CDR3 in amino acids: CASRGTGDLPGELFF. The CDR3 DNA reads TGTGCCAGTAGGGGGACAGGGGACTTGCCCGGGGAGCTGTTTTTT.

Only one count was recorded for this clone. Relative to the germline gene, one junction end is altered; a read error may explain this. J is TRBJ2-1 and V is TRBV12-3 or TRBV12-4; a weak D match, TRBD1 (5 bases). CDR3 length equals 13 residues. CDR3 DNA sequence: TGTGCCAGCAGTGTCGACAGTTACACTGAGCAGTTCTTC. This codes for CASSVDSYTEQFF.

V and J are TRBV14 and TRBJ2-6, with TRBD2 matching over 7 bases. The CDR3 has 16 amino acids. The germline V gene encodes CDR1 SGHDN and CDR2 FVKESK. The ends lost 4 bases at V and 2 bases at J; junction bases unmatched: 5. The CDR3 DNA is TGTGCCAGCAGCCTTCATGGGGGGGCTGGGGCCAACGTCCTGACTTTC. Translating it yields CASSLHGGAGANVLTF. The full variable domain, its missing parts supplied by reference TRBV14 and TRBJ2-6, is EAGVTQFPSHSVIEKGQTVTLRCDPISGHDNLYWYRRVMGKEIKFLLHFVKESKQDESGMPNNRFLAERTGGTYSTLKVQPAELEDSGVYFCASSLHGGAGANVLTFGAGSRLTVL.

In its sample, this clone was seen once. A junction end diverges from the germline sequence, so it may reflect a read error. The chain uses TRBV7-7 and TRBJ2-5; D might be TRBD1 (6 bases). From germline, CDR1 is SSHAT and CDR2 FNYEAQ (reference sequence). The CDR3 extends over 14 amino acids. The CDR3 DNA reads TGTGCTAGCAGCCCCAGACAGGTCCAAGAGACCCAGTACTTC. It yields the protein CASSPRQVQETQYF.

Here the CDR3 reads CASSPSGEGTEAFF. CDR3 nucleotide sequence: TGTGCCAGCTCACCCTCAGGGGAGGGAACTGAAGCTTTCTTT. This chain joins TRBV18 and TRBJ1-1; D is possibly TRBD1 (6 bases). The CDR3 covers 14 residues. Deletions cut 3 bases from V and 5 bases from J, with 13 bases between. Germline lookup yields CDR1 KGHSH and CDR2 LQKENI.

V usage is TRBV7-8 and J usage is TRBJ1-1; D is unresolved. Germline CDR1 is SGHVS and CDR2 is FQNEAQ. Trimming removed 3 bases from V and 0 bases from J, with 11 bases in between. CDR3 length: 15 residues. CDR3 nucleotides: TGTGCCAGCAGCTTGGGCCGGATTTTGAACACTGAAGCTTTCTTT. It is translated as CASSLGRILNTEAFF.

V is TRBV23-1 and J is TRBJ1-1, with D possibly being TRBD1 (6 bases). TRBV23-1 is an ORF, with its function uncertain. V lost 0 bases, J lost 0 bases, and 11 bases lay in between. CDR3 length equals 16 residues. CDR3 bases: TGCGCCAGCAGTCAATCCCCCCAGGGGCTGAACACTGAAGCTTTCTTT. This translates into CASSQSPQGLNTEAFF.

The CDR3 nucleotides read TGCGCCAGCAGTCAAGAGAACTATGGCTACACCTTC. Translating it yields CASSQENYGYTF. This sequence joins TRBV23-1 and TRBJ1-2; D gene unclear. TRBV23-1 is reported as an ORF; its role is uncertain. The ends were cut back, 2 bases at V and 2 bases at J, with 3 bases in the middle. The CDR3 covers 12 residues.

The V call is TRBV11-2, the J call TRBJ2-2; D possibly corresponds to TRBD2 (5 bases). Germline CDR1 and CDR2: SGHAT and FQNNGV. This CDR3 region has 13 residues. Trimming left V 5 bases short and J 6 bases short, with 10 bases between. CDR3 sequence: CASSPSGSGELFF. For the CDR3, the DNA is TGTGCCAGCAGCCCCTCGGGGTCCGGGGAGCTGTTTTTT.

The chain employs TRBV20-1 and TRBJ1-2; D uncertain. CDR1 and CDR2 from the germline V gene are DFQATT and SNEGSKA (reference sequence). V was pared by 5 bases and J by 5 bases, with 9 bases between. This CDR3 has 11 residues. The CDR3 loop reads CSAVPFYGYTF. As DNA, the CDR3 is TGCAGTGCTGTCCCTTTTTATGGCTACACCTTC.

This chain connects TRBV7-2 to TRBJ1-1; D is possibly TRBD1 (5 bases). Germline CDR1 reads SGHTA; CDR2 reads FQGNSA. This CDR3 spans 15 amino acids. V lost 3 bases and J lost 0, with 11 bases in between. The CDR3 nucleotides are TGTGCCAGCAGCTTGACAGCTTTGATGAACACTGAAGCTTTCTTT. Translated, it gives CASSLTALMNTEAFF.

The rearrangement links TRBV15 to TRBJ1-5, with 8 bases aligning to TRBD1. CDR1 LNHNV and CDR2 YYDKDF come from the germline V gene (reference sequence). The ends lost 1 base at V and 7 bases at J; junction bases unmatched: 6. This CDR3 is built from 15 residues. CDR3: CATSRGRTGTQPQHF. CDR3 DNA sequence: TGTGCCACCAGCAGAGGAAGGACAGGGACCCAGCCCCAGCATTTT.

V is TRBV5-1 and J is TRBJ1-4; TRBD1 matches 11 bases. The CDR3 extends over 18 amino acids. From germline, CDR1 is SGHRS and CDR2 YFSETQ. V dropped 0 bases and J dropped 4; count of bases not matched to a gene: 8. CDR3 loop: CASSLAGTGQGVNEKLFF. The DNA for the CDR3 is TGCGCCAGCAGCTTGGCCGGCACGGGACAGGGGGTTAATGAAAAACTGTTTTTT.

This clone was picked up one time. The CDR3 loop is CASRPGLANTGELFF. The CDR3 bases are TGTGCCAGCAGGCCGGGACTAGCGAACACCGGGGAGCTGTTTTTT. The chain couples TRBV9 to TRBJ2-2; 8 nucleotides match TRBD2. In germline, CDR1 is SGDLS, CDR2 YYNGEE. The V segment lost 5 bases and the J segment 0 bases; nucleotides outside the gene matches: 3. The CDR3 covers 15 residues.

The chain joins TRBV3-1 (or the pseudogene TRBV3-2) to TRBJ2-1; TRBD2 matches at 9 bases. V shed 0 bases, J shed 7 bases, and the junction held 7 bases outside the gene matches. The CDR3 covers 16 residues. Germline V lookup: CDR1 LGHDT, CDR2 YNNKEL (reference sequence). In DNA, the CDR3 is TGTGCCAGCAGCCAAGACGTGCGGGGGGGCCTAAATGAGCAGTTCTTC. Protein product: CASSQDVRGGLNEQFF.

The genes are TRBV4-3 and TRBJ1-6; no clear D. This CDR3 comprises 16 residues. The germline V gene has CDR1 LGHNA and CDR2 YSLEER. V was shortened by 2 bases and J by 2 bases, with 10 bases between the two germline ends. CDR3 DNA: TGCGCCAGCAGCCAATCGGCAGGCACCTATAATTCACCCCTCCACTTT. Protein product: CASSQSAGTYNSPLHF.

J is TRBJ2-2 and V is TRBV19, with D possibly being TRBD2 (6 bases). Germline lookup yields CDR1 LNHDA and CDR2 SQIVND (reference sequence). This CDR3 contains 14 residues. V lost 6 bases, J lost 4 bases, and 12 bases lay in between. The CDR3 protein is CASRFQGGTGELFF. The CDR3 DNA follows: TGTGCCAGTAGGTTTCAGGGAGGCACCGGGGAGCTGTTTTTT.